Below, 27 T cell receptor beta chains from the same sample are listed, as sequenced in a study of cytomegalovirus exposure and HLA in healthy donors. The study ran its PCR with 60 Vbeta and 13 Jbeta primers. Only in-frame clones appear in the TCRdb table, and some are missing; sequencing was by immunoSEQ multiplex PCR. Of 150,000 to 200,000 clones listed, 72% are singletons. The sequenced sample consisted of PBMCs. The source is a human donor in good health.

The J gene is TRBJ2-2, the V gene TRBV7-3; 11 nucleotides agree with TRBD2. The CDR3 length is 16 residues. The germline CDR1 and CDR2 sequences are SGHTA and FQGTGA. With V trimmed by 5 bases and J by 5 bases, 7 bases remained unmatched. CDR3 sequence (DNA): TGTGCCAGCAGCCCAACTAGCGGGGGAACGACCGGGGAGCTGTTTTTT. This gives the protein CASSPTSGGTTGELFF.

This chain uses TRBV5-4 with TRBJ1-1, with unresolved D. The germline V and J ends were trimmed by 4 bases and 0 bases, with 7 bases remaining between them. This CDR3 region has 13 residues. Germline CDR1 and CDR2: SGHNT and YYREEE (reference sequence). CDR3 nucleotide sequence: TGTGCCAGCAGCACAGATCTGAACACTGAAGCTTTCTTT. Amino acid sequence: CASSTDLNTEAFF.

This chain links TRBV19 with TRBJ1-1; possible D gene TRBD1, 6 bases. Germline-derived CDR1 and CDR2 are LNHDA and SQIVND (reference sequence). The CDR3 consists of 15 residues. V was cut by 8 bases and J by 0 bases, with 16 bases left in between. The CDR3 is CASSLARGMNTEAFF. The CDR3 DNA reads TGTGCCAGTTCCCTCGCCAGGGGTATGAACACTGAAGCTTTCTTT.

This clone was found many times. The chain combines TRBV4-1 with TRBJ2-1; TRBD2 matches at 12 bases. There are 18 residues in the CDR3. V was clipped by 6 bases and J by 3 bases; unmatched bases: 12. Germline-derived CDR1 and CDR2 are MGHRA and YSYEKL. The CDR3 sequence: CASRWLAGGLSYYNEQFF. The CDR3, as DNA: TGCGCCAGCAGATGGCTAGCGGGGGGGCTCTCCTACTACAATGAGCAGTTCTTC.

The gene calls are TRBV7-8 and TRBJ1-5; the D gene is possibly TRBD1 (5 bases). Looked up from germline, CDR1 is SGHVS and CDR2 is FQNEAQ. The CDR3 runs 19 residues. The ends were cut back, 1 base at V and 0 bases at J, with 19 bases in the middle. The CDR3 protein is CASSLVRVRTPISNQPQHF. CDR3 DNA sequence: TGTGCCAGCAGCTTAGTACGGGTAAGGACACCGATTAGCAATCAGCCCCAGCATTTT.

The V gene is TRBV19, the J gene TRBJ1-1; D possibly corresponds to TRBD1 (5 bases). CDR1 and CDR2 from the germline V gene are LNHDA and SQIVND (reference sequence). V was trimmed by 6 bases and J by 5 bases, leaving 19 bases between them. CDR3 length: 15 residues. The CDR3 DNA is TGTGCCAGTAGGCCCACCCCGGGGGGAGAGACTGAAGCTTTCTTT. Protein product: CASRPTPGGETEAFF.

This clone was counted between two and nine times. The chain couples TRBV7-2 to TRBJ1-1; D is ambiguous. V was pared by 3 bases and J by 4 bases, with 6 bases between. Germline CDR1 reads SGHTA; CDR2 reads FQGNSA. This CDR3 has 12 residues. CDR3 loop: CASSFLLTEAFF. CDR3 nucleotides: TGTGCCAGCAGCTTTCTCCTCACTGAAGCTTTCTTT.

This clone was observed a handful of times. This chain joins TRBV4-3 and TRBJ2-3, with TRBD1 identical over 7 bases. Germline V gene lookup returns CDR1 LGHNA and CDR2 YSLEER. The ends lost 1 base at V and 1 base at J; junction bases unmatched: 11. This CDR3 region has 18 residues. The CDR3 here is CASSQAPPGQARTDTQYF. The CDR3 DNA reads TGCGCCAGCAGCCAAGCTCCACCTGGACAGGCTCGCACAGATACGCAGTATTTT.

This chain connects TRBV19 to TRBJ1-1, with D possibly TRBD1 on 6 matching bases. The germline V and J ends were trimmed by 7 bases and 1 base, with 16 bases remaining between them. Per germline, CDR1 LNHDA and CDR2 SQIVND (reference sequence). The CDR3 consists of 15 residues. Here the CDR3 reads CASKGGGLRNTEAFF. The DNA for the CDR3 is TGTGCCAGTAAAGGGGGGGGGCTACGGAACACTGAAGCTTTCTTT.

The gene calls are TRBV6-5 and TRBJ1-4, with 7 bases fitting TRBD1. Germline V gives CDR1 MNHEY, CDR2 SVGAGI. CDR3 length: 15 residues. The trim removed 0 bases at V and 8 bases at J, leaving 6 bases unmatched. The chain's CDR3 is CASSYSGRGIEKLFF. The CDR3 region has the DNA TGTGCCAGCAGTTACTCGGGCAGGGGGATCGAAAAACTGTTTTTT.

J is TRBJ1-5 and V is TRBV7-2, with 7 bases identical to TRBD1. The germline V gene has CDR1 SGHTA and CDR2 FQGNSA. V was clipped by 5 bases and J by 3 bases; unmatched bases: 7. CDR3 length: 15 amino acids. DNA for the CDR3: TGTGCCAGCAGCGAGACAGGGAAGATCAATCAGCCCCAGCATTTT. Protein sequence: CASSETGKINQPQHF.

With regard to this clone: The germline gene is not matched at one end of the junction; a read error may be the cause. This chain connects TRBV2 to TRBJ1-2; possible D gene TRBD1, 5 bases. This CDR3 region has 14 residues. Germline V gene lookup returns CDR1 SNHLY and CDR2 FYNNEI. The CDR3 sequence is CASSEGVLQETQAF. CDR3 coding DNA: TGTGCCAGCAGTGAAGGGGTTTTACAGGAAACCCAGGCCTTC.

The rearrangement joins TRBV30 to TRBJ2-1, with 7 bases fitting TRBD2. In germline, CDR1 is GTSNPN, CDR2 SVGIG (reference sequence). Trimming removed 4 bases from V and 6 bases from J; junction bases left unmatched: 9. The CDR3 contains 14 residues. The CDR3 DNA is TGTGCCTGGACCGTGACTAGCTTTCGCAATGAGCAGTTCTTC. This translates into CAWTVTSFRNEQFF. The full variable domain, completed using reference TRBV30 and TRBJ2-1, is SQTIHQWPATLVQPVGSPLSLECTVEGTSNPNLYWYRQAAGRGLQLLFYSVGIGQISSEVPQNLSASRPQDRQFILSSKKLLLSDSGFYLCAWTVTSFRNEQFFGPGTRLTVL.

This chain joins TRBV7-2 and TRBJ2-5; TRBD1 agrees at 7 bases. The CDR3 loop spans 13 amino acids. Trimming cost V 5 bases and J 4 bases; bases outside gene matches: 4. Germline V gene sequence: CDR1 SGHTA, CDR2 FQGNSA. CDR3 sequence reads: CASSQNRGETQYF. CDR3 bases: TGTGCCAGCAGCCAAAACAGGGGAGAGACCCAGTACTTC.

The chain uses TRBV27 and TRBJ2-3, with D perhaps TRBD1 (5 bases). Trimming shortened V by 3 bases and J by 0 bases, and 10 bases separated the two germline ends. Germline CDR1 reads MNHEY; CDR2 reads SMNVEV (reference sequence). The CDR3 extends over 15 amino acids. The CDR3 DNA sequence: TGTGCCAGCAGTTTGTACAGGTCTAGCACAGATACGCAGTATTTT. This sequence encodes CASSLYRSSTDTQYF.

The J gene is TRBJ1-5, the V gene TRBV19, with TRBD1 matching over 8 bases. CDR3 length equals 13 residues. Losses at the gene ends were 9 bases for V and 6 bases for J; bases not matched to a gene: 7. The germline V gene has CDR1 LNHDA and CDR2 SQIVND (reference sequence). Written as DNA, the CDR3 is TGTGCCAGGGACAGGGAAGAAGTTCAGCCCCAGCATTTT. It translates to CARDREEVQPQHF.

In the case of this clone: The sample has other DNA sequences that encode this CDR3 too. V gene TRBV19 combines with J gene TRBJ2-7, with 8 positions matching TRBD1. The CDR3 contains 15 residues. Trimming at V came to 1 base and at J to 0 bases, leaving 2 bases not matched to a gene. Germline V gene data show CDR1 as LNHDA and CDR2 as SQIVND (reference sequence). In DNA, the CDR3 is TGTGCCAGTAGTATAGGACAGGGGCTCTCCTACGAGCAGTACTTC. Translation: CASSIGQGLSYEQYF.

The CDR3: CASSSRDSNNNNEKLFF. CDR3 DNA sequence: TGTGCCAGCTCATCACGGGACAGCAATAATAATAATGAAAAACTGTTTTTT. The chain combines TRBV18 with TRBJ1-4, with 7 nucleotides matching TRBD1. This CDR3 contains 17 residues. Germline CDR1 and CDR2: KGHSH and LQKENI. Germline trimming cut 5 bases from V and 4 bases from J; bases unmatched to any gene: 13.

This clone was observed a few times. The rearrangement links TRBV5-5 to TRBJ1-1; 7 positions agree with TRBD1. Germline CDR1 is SGHKS and CDR2 is YYEKEE (reference sequence). After removal of 2 bases from V and 0 bases from J, the junction contained 10 bases not matched to a gene. The CDR3 contains 17 residues. The CDR3, as DNA: TGTGCCAGCAGCTTTCGGGTTGGGACAGCCTTGAACACTGAAGCTTTCTTT. It is translated as CASSFRVGTALNTEAFF.

J is TRBJ2-1 and V is TRBV7-3; weak D call: TRBD1 (6 bases). The germline CDR1 and CDR2 sequences are SGHTA and FQGTGA. The CDR3 is 16 residues long. The ends were cut back, 0 bases at V and 0 bases at J, with 9 bases in the middle. The CDR3 DNA follows: TGTGCCAGCAGCTTAACGCCGGACAGCTCCTACAATGAGCAGTTCTTC. It yields the protein CASSLTPDSSYNEQFF.

V is TRBV7-2 and J is TRBJ1-3; no definite D call. Germline V gene sequence: CDR1 SGHTA, CDR2 FQGNSA. Trimming took off 6 bases at V and 2 bases at J, with 17 bases between the two ends. The CDR3 length is 16 residues. For the CDR3, the DNA is TGTGCCAGCAGTCCTCAATGGGGAGTTACTGGAAACACCATATATTTT. This gives the protein CASSPQWGVTGNTIYF.

This rearrangement joins TRBV30 to TRBJ2-2; TRBD1 agrees at 11 bases. With V trimmed by 5 bases and J by 3 bases, 11 bases remained unmatched. The CDR3 contains 17 residues. CDR1 GTSNPN and CDR2 SVGIG come from the germline V gene (reference sequence). The chain's CDR3 is CAWQSGTGGDYTGELFF. The CDR3 region has the DNA TGTGCCTGGCAATCCGGGACAGGGGGAGATTACACCGGGGAGCTGTTTTTT.

Of note for this clone: Other DNA sequences in this sample translate to the same CDR3. The J gene is TRBJ1-2, the V gene TRBV19, with 7 bases matching TRBD1. V lost 3 bases to trimming and J lost 0 bases; unmatched junction nucleotides: 1. This CDR3 contains 14 residues. CDR1 and CDR2 (germline): LNHDA, SQIVND (reference sequence). In DNA, the CDR3 is TGTGCCAGTAGTATTCAGGGGGCTAACTATGGCTACACCTTC. Its translation: CASSIQGANYGYTF.

The chain is built from TRBV6-5 and TRBJ2-7; 11 nucleotides align to TRBD1. The ends lost 4 bases at V and 7 bases at J; junction bases unmatched: 9. This CDR3 comprises 15 residues. Per germline, CDR1 MNHEY and CDR2 SVGAGI. In DNA, the CDR3 is TGTGCCAGCAGTTCCCCCGGACAGGGGGCGTGGGAGCAGTACTTC. Amino acid sequence: CASSSPGQGAWEQYF.

This rearrangement joins TRBV6-6 to TRBJ2-2; no reliable D call. Trimming stripped 0 bases from V and 6 bases from J, with 5 bases between. This CDR3 is 13 amino acids long. Germline CDR1 reads MNHNY; CDR2 reads SVGAGI (reference sequence). CDR3 coding DNA: TGTGCCAGCAGTTACTCGCGGCCCGGGGAGCTGTTTTTT. This encodes CASSYSRPGELFF.

V gene TRBV6-5 combines with J gene TRBJ2-2; 7 nucleotides align to TRBD1. Germline values: CDR1 MNHEY, CDR2 SVGAGI. V lost 7 bases and J lost 4; bases outside the gene matches: 6. This CDR3 has 14 residues. The CDR3 DNA reads TGTGCCAGCACCCAGGGGGTTCCCACCGGGGAGCTGTTTTTT. Protein: CASTQGVPTGELFF.

The J gene is TRBJ1-4, the V gene TRBV5-1, with 10 bases identical to TRBD1. The CDR3 length is 16 residues. CDR1 SGHRS and CDR2 YFSETQ come from the germline V gene. Losses at the gene ends were 1 base for V and 3 bases for J; bases not matched to a gene: 3. For the CDR3, the DNA is TGCGCCAGCAGCTTGTCAGGGACAGGGGCTAATGAAAAACTGTTTTTT. Translated: CASSLSGTGANEKLFF.